A selection of T cell receptor beta chains follows, all from one sample in a study of control samples from healthy donors and cancer patients. Profiling relied on immunoSEQ multiplex PCR, and the TCRdb table lists in-frame clones only, not all of them. The sample holds about 180,000 clones; about 92% are singletons and the top ten take over 1.1%. The sequenced sample consisted of blood. Source of these receptors: a man younger than 45 in good health. Each CDR3 is given with its conserved first and last residue. The order of the fields is D gene, clone size, V gene, J gene, CDR3 protein, CDR3 DNA. D genes are given only for firm matches. Size is stated for part of the rows, as once, few or many counts, or as a class when the clone is expanded.

TRBD1	.	TRBV7-6	TRBJ2-5	CASSHLGGQQETQYF	TGTGCCAGCAGCCATCTAGGGGGCCAACAAGAGACCCAGTACTTC
.	.	TRBV5-1	TRBJ1-1	CASSHGRAGFEDTEAFF	TGCGCCAGTTCACACGGGAGGGCCGGGTTCGAGGACACTGAAGCTTTCTTT
.	.	TRBV5-1	TRBJ1-1	CASSPGQNTEAFF	TGCGCCAGCAGCCCGGGACAGAACACTGAAGCTTTCTTT
.	.	TRBV4-1	TRBJ2-6	CASSQVTGTRANVLTF	TGCGCCAGCAGCCAGGTGACAGGGACTAGGGCCAACGTCCTGACTTTC
TRBD2	.	TRBV4-1	TRBJ2-1	CASSQDHLAGDIVNEQFF	TGCGCCAGCAGCCAAGATCACCTAGCGGGAGATATCGTTAATGAGCAGTTCTTC
TRBD2	.	TRBV9	TRBJ2-1	CASSLRTSGFNEQFF	TGTGCCAGCAGCCTCAGGACTAGCGGATTCAATGAGCAGTTCTTC
TRBD1	once	TRBV28	TRBJ1-1	CASSSKQGARDTEAFF	TGTGCCAGCAGTTCAAAACAGGGGGCGCGGGACACTGAAGCTTTCTTT
.	.	TRBV6-5	TRBJ2-7	CASNRGKEQYF	TGTGCCAGCAACCGGGGTAAGGAGCAGTACTTC
.	.	TRBV12-3/TRBV12-4	TRBJ1-2	CASGRGGTGYTF	TGTGCCAGCGGCCGCGGGGGGACTGGCTACACCTTC
TRBD1	.	TRBV18	TRBJ2-3	CASSSPGQTTDTQYF	TGTGCCAGCTCGTCCCCGGGACAGACTACAGATACGCAGTATTTT
.	.	TRBV28	TRBJ2-5	CASSLAVETQYF	TGTGCCAGCAGTTTAGCGGTAGAGACCCAGTACTTC
.	.	TRBV2	TRBJ1-1	CASSALAAGNTEAFF	TGTGCCAGCAGTGCCCTGGCAGCCGGAAACACTGAAGCTTTCTTT
TRBD1	.	TRBV5-1	TRBJ2-3	CASSPRDRRTDTQYF	TGCGCCAGCAGCCCCCGGGACAGGAGAACAGATACGCAGTATTTT
.	.	TRBV27	TRBJ1-2	CASSFAPVRQLANYGYTF	TGTGCCAGCAGTTTCGCCCCGGTGAGACAGCTAGCTAACTATGGCTACACCTTC
.	.	TRBV5-1	TRBJ2-7	CASSLASGSKGNYEQYF	TGCGCCAGCAGCTTGGCCTCGGGGAGTAAGGGGAACTACGAGCAGTACTTC
TRBD1	.	TRBV27	TRBJ1-5	CASSPRQGYSNQPQHF	TGTGCCAGCAGTCCCCGACAGGGTTATAGCAATCAGCCCCAGCATTTT
.	many	TRBV7-9	TRBJ2-7	CASSLQTSYEQYF	TGTGCCAGCAGCTTGCAGACTTCCTACGAGCAGTACTTC
TRBD1	.	TRBV3-1/TRBV3-2	TRBJ1-5	CASSQGGQPYSNQPQHF	TGTGCCAGCAGCCAAGGGGGACAGCCATATAGCAATCAGCCCCAGCATTTT